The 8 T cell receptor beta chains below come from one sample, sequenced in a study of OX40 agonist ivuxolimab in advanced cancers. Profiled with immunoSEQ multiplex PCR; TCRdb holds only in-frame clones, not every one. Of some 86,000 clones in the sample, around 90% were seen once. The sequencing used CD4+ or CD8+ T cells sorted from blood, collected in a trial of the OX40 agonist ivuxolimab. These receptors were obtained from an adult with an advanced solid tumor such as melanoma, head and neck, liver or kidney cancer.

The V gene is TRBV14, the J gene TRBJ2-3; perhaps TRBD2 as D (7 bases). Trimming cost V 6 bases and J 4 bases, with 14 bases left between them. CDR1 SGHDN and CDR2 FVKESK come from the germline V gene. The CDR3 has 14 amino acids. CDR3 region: CASRGGVYADTQYF. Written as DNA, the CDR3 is TGTGCCAGCAGAGGGGGGGTTTATGCAGATACGCAGTATTTT.

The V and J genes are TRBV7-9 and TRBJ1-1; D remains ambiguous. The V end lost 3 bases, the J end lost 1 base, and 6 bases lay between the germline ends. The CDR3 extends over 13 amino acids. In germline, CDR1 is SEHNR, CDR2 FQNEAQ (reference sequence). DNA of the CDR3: TGTGCCAGCAGCTTTGTGGGGAACACTGAAGCTTTCTTT. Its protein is CASSFVGNTEAFF.

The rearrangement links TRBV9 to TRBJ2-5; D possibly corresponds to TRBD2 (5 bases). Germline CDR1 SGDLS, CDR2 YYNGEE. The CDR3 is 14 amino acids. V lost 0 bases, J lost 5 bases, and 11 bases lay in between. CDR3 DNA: TGTGCCAGCAGCGTAGAGGGAGCTGGGGAGACCCAGTACTTC. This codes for CASSVEGAGETQYF.

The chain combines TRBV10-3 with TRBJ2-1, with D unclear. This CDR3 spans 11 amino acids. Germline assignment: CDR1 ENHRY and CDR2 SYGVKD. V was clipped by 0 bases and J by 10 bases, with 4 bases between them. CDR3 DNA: TGTGCCATCAGTGAGTCTTGGGAGCAGTTCTTC. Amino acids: CAISESWEQFF.

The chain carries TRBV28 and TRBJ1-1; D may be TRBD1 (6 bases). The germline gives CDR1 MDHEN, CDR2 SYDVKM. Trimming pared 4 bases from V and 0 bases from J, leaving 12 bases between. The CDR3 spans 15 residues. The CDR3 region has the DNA TGTGCCAGCAGTTCTACAGGGAGGATGAACACTGAAGCTTTCTTT. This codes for CASSSTGRMNTEAFF.

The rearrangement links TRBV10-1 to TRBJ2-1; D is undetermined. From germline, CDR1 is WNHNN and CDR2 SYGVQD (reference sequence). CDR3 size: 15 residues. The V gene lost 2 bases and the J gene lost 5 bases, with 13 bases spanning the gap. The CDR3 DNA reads TGCGCCAGCAGTGAGCAACGGCTGGAGAACAATGAGCAGTTCTTC. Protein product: CASSEQRLENNEQFF.

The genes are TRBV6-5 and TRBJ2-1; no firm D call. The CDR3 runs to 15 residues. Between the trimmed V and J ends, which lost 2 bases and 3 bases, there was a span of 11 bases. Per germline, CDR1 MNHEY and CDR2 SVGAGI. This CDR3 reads CASSYGSPDYNEQFF. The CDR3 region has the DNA TGTGCCAGCAGTTACGGCAGCCCGGACTACAATGAGCAGTTCTTC.

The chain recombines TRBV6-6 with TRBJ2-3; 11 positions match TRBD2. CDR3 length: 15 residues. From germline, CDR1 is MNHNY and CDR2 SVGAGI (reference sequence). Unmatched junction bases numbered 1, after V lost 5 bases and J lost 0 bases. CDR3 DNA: TGTGCCAGCAGTACTAGCGGGGGAAGCACAGATACGCAGTATTTT. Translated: CASSTSGGSTDTQYF.